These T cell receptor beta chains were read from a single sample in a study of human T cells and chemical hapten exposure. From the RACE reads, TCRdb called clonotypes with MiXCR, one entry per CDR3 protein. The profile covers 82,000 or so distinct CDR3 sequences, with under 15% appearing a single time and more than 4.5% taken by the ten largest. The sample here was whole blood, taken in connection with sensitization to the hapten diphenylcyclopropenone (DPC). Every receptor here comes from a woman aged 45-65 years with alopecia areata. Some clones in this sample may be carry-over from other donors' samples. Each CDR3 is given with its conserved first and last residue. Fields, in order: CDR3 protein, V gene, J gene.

CDR3aa: CASSRGSLAGGDNEQFF; v_gene: TRBV5-1; j_gene: TRBJ2-1
CDR3aa: CASSCPGQGRYQPQHF; v_gene: TRBV6-5; j_gene: TRBJ1-5
CDR3aa: CSAEGLAGGYNEQFF; v_gene: TRBV29-1; j_gene: TRBJ2-1
CDR3aa: CASSFHPQGAGELFF; v_gene: TRBV11-3; j_gene: TRBJ2-2
CDR3aa: CASSFSRTSYEQYF; v_gene: TRBV5-1; j_gene: TRBJ2-7
CDR3aa: CASSPPGIGRRETQYF; v_gene: TRBV9; j_gene: TRBJ2-5
CDR3aa: CASAIGAWSRHSSYNEQFF; v_gene: TRBV6-5; j_gene: TRBJ2-1
CDR3aa: CSVEGGGSYEQYF; v_gene: TRBV29-1; j_gene: TRBJ2-7
CDR3aa: CASTALFTDTQYF; v_gene: TRBV25-1; j_gene: TRBJ2-3
CDR3aa: CSVGGTEAFF; v_gene: TRBV29-1; j_gene: TRBJ1-1
CDR3aa: CASSVLTGGLAGDNEQFF; v_gene: TRBV9; j_gene: TRBJ2-1
CDR3aa: CASSLGDRGFLSEQYF; v_gene: TRBV13; j_gene: TRBJ2-7
CDR3aa: CASSLLVSRGTTNNEQFF; v_gene: TRBV11-2; j_gene: TRBJ2-1
CDR3aa: CASSAAVSVTVNTEAFF; v_gene: TRBV11-2; j_gene: TRBJ1-1
CDR3aa: CASSLRRTGIYEQYF; v_gene: TRBV5-1; j_gene: TRBJ2-7
CDR3aa: CASSVGTSGRYEQYF; v_gene: TRBV9; j_gene: TRBJ2-7
CDR3aa: CASSQYRGKAGELFF; v_gene: TRBV3-1; j_gene: TRBJ2-2
CDR3aa: CASSPMDRGEGKELFF; v_gene: TRBV7-8; j_gene: TRBJ2-2
CDR3aa: CASSWSADLETQYF; v_gene: TRBV7-9; j_gene: TRBJ2-5
CDR3aa: CASSRERGTGELFF; v_gene: TRBV11-2; j_gene: TRBJ2-2
CDR3aa: CASSKGGTNYGYTF; v_gene: TRBV6-1; j_gene: TRBJ1-2
CDR3aa: CASSPRTSGANTGELFF; v_gene: TRBV11-2; j_gene: TRBJ2-2
CDR3aa: CSARLAAMTQYF; v_gene: TRBV20-1; j_gene: TRBJ2-5
CDR3aa: CSASGALLAKNIQYF; v_gene: TRBV20-1; j_gene: TRBJ2-4
CDR3aa: CASSLVAGTEAFF; v_gene: TRBV12-3/TRBV12-4; j_gene: TRBJ1-1
CDR3aa: CASSQDARTEETQYF; v_gene: TRBV4-2; j_gene: TRBJ2-5
CDR3aa: CASSLGPNQPQHF; v_gene: TRBV5-1; j_gene: TRBJ1-5
CDR3aa: CASSLRNTNTEAFF; v_gene: TRBV7-9; j_gene: TRBJ1-1
CDR3aa: CASRPGLDSYEQYF; v_gene: TRBV4-1; j_gene: TRBJ2-7
CDR3aa: CASTSTGPGELFF; v_gene: TRBV5-1; j_gene: TRBJ2-2
CDR3aa: CASSLVHSAFSYEQYF; v_gene: TRBV5-6; j_gene: TRBJ2-7
CDR3aa: CAISEGSGGHYEQYF; v_gene: TRBV10-3; j_gene: TRBJ2-7
CDR3aa: CASSPMAGTYEQYF; v_gene: TRBV18; j_gene: TRBJ2-7
CDR3aa: CASSQSSGRTEAFF; v_gene: TRBV3-1; j_gene: TRBJ1-1
CDR3aa: CASSQDRTSTGELFF; v_gene: TRBV4-2; j_gene: TRBJ2-2
CDR3aa: CASSLWAGVEYNEQFF; v_gene: TRBV7-6; j_gene: TRBJ2-1
CDR3aa: CASSLTGRGQPQHF; v_gene: TRBV11-2; j_gene: TRBJ1-5
CDR3aa: CAISGTGGRSTDTQYF; v_gene: TRBV10-3; j_gene: TRBJ2-3
CDR3aa: CASSLESYGYTF; v_gene: TRBV6-2/TRBV6-3; j_gene: TRBJ1-2
CDR3aa: CASSQPTSGPGELFF; v_gene: TRBV4-1; j_gene: TRBJ2-2
CDR3aa: CASSWEGGPYTF; v_gene: TRBV11-1; j_gene: TRBJ1-2
CDR3aa: CSVLRRDTDTQYF; v_gene: TRBV29-1; j_gene: TRBJ2-3
CDR3aa: CASSLRDFTDTQYF; v_gene: TRBV11-2; j_gene: TRBJ2-3
CDR3aa: CASSVRQGHEQYF; v_gene: TRBV13; j_gene: TRBJ2-7
CDR3aa: CASSFYKGPAVGTEAFF; v_gene: TRBV27; j_gene: TRBJ1-1
CDR3aa: CASSRDRGVGEQFF; v_gene: TRBV7-9; j_gene: TRBJ2-1
CDR3aa: CSADSGRVGSYNEQFF; v_gene: TRBV20-1; j_gene: TRBJ2-1
CDR3aa: CASSSPEKGEETQYF; v_gene: TRBV7-3; j_gene: TRBJ2-5
CDR3aa: CASSQRTEAFF; v_gene: TRBV7-8; j_gene: TRBJ1-1
CDR3aa: CAWSPRLKDRGRNEQFF; v_gene: TRBV30; j_gene: TRBJ2-1